Included here is one T cell receptor (beta chain) sequence, with context. Its antigen is not known. The data belong to a study of vaccination and CD4 T cells after COVID-19. Study-wide background: Sampling after COVID took place at a median of around 91 days (range 35 to 161) following diagnosis. Study-wide results and limits: A median of approximately 88% of reactive clones, in convalescent patients, became evident only post-vaccination.

The assay that was used to sequence DNA from cultured CD4+ T cells was the Oncomine TCR Beta short-read assay. TCRdb processed the PCR reads anew with MiXCR; each CDR3 protein has one entry. Found here are around 13,000 distinct CDR3 sequences, 47% of them singletons; the top ten hold approximately 25%. The treatment here: approximately nine-day PBMC culture with coronavirus spike peptide pools or control peptides (ViraFEST assay). Cells received half-medium changes with fresh IL-2 medium on days 3 and 7. V gave up 0 bases and J gave up 2 bases, with 6 bases separating them. Germline CDR1 reads DFQATT; CDR2 reads SNEGSKA (reference sequence). CDR3 length: 13 amino acids.

The specimen was CD4+ T cells from blood, cultured in vitro. This receptor was taken from a human donor who had recovered from COVID-19. J is TRBJ2-3 and V is TRBV20-1; D is unclear. CDR3 nucleotide sequence: TGCAGTGCTAGAGATGCTGCCACAGATACGCAGTATTTT. This codes for CSARDAATDTQYF.